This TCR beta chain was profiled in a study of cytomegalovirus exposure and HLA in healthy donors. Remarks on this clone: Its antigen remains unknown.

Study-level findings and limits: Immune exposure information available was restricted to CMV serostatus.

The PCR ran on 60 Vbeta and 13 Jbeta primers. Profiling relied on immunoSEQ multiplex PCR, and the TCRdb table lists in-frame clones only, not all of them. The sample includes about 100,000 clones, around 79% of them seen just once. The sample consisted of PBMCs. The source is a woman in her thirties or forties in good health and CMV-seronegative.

CDR3 residues: CASSQETHFSYEQYF. As DNA, the CDR3 is TGCGCCAGCAGCCAAGAAACGCACTTTTCCTACGAGCAGTACTTC. This rearrangement joins TRBV4-1 to TRBJ2-7; no reliable D call. V was pared by 0 bases and J by 1 base, with 10 bases between. This CDR3 comprises 15 residues. Per the germline V gene, CDR1 is MGHRA and CDR2 is YSYEKL.